Each of the 30 T cell receptor beta chains below was sequenced from the same sample in a study of immune characterization of retroperitoneal liposarcoma. From the PCR reads, TCRdb called clonotypes with MiXCR, one entry per CDR3 protein. The table includes 10,000 or so distinct CDR3 sequences, about a quarter detected once. The specimen sequenced was tumor tissue. These receptors all come from a male donor with retroperitoneal liposarcoma.

The CDR3: CASSLRQGGEQYF. The CDR3 region has the DNA TGTGCCAGCAGTTTACGCCAGGGGGGTGAGCAGTACTTC. V usage is TRBV27 and J usage is TRBJ2-1, with D maybe TRBD1 (7 bases). The DNA matches TRBJ2-7 better at its end, which makes the J call doubtful. Germline loops: CDR1 MNHEY, CDR2 SMNVEV (reference sequence). The CDR3 spans 13 residues.

By its share, this clonotype is medium-sized. The chain couples TRBV27 to TRBJ2-1; 11 bases line up with TRBD2. The tail of the sequence fits TRBJ2-7 better, so the J call may be wrong. The CDR3 length is 14 residues. CDR1 and CDR2 from the germline V gene are MNHEY and SMNVEV (reference sequence). The chain's CDR3 is CASSPALAGAEQYF. DNA of the CDR3: TGTGCCAGCAGCCCCGCACTAGCGGGGGCTGAGCAGTACTTC.

There are a few counts of this clonotype. A read error may account for a junction end that differs from germline. The rearrangement links TRBV25-1 to TRBJ2-1; possibly TRBD2 for D (5 bases). From germline, CDR1 is MGHDK and CDR2 SYGVNS. This CDR3 has 12 residues. The CDR3 DNA is TGTGCCAGCAGTGAATCTGGAGGCCCCACGGACTTC. Residues: CASSESGGPTDF.

Only a few counts were recorded for this clonotype. The gene calls are TRBV24-1 and TRBJ2-1; D is unclear. V lost 0 bases, J lost 13 bases, and 18 bases lay in between. The CDR3 loop spans 15 amino acids. Germline V gives CDR1 KGHDR, CDR2 SFDVKD. The CDR3 sequence: CATSDLRQSQETQFF. The CDR3 DNA is TGTGCCACCAGTGATTTGCGGCAGTCTCAAGAGACCCAGTTCTTC.

The gene calls are TRBV10-1 and TRBJ2-3, with 10 bases that match TRBD2. Germline V gene lookup returns CDR1 WNHNN and CDR2 SYGVQD (reference sequence). The CDR3 consists of 18 residues. Germline trimming cut 0 bases from V and 1 base from J; bases unmatched to any gene: 7. This CDR3 is CASSESYTSGDGTDTQYF. CDR3 nucleotide sequence: TGCGCCAGCAGTGAGTCGTATACTAGCGGGGACGGCACAGATACGCAGTATTTT.

This clonotype was seen a few times. V and J are TRBV6-1 and TRBJ2-6; TRBD2 agrees at 16 bases. V lost 10 bases and J lost 1; bases outside the gene matches: 7. Germline loops: CDR1 MNHNS, CDR2 SASEGT. This CDR3 has 18 residues. The CDR3: CATTGLAGGGSGANVLTF. The CDR3 DNA reads TGTGCCACAACGGGACTAGCGGGAGGGGGGTCTGGGGCCAACGTCCTGACTTTC.

This clonotype is medium-sized by share. The chain combines TRBV6-1 with TRBJ2-3; no clear D gene. Judging by the DNA end, TRBJ2-7 fits better; the J call may be wrong. Germline CDR1 MNHNS, CDR2 SASEGT. The CDR3 is made up of 15 amino acids. This CDR3 is CASSQATYRLNEQYF. The CDR3, as DNA: TGTGCCAGCAGTCAGGCTACATACCGGCTTAATGAGCAGTACTTC.

The rearrangement joins TRBV6-6 to TRBJ2-1; TRBD2 aligns across 14 bases. The end of the DNA fits TRBJ2-5 better, so the J call may be wrong. The CDR3 is 17 amino acids. Germline lookup yields CDR1 MNHNY and CDR2 SVGAGI (reference sequence). The CDR3 protein is CASIPGTSGSSGETQYF. The CDR3 DNA follows: TGTGCCAGCATCCCCGGGACTAGCGGGAGTTCGGGAGAGACCCAGTACTTC.

By its share, this clonotype is medium-sized. The rearrangement uses TRBV6-1 and TRBJ2-7; no reliable D call. The CDR3 has 15 residues. Germline CDR1 reads MNHNS; CDR2 reads SASEGT. V was trimmed by 0 bases and J by 2 bases, leaving 11 bases between them. CDR3 protein: CASSEALTVAYEQYF. CDR3 sequence (DNA): TGTGCCAGCAGTGAAGCGCTAACAGTCGCCTACGAGCAGTACTTC.

This chain links TRBV6-1 with TRBJ2-6; D remains ambiguous. Germline lookup yields CDR1 MNHNS and CDR2 SASEGT. Trimming cost V 2 bases and J 0 bases, with 8 bases left between them. The CDR3 covers 16 residues. The CDR3 spells CASSESRASGANVLTF. CDR3 nucleotide sequence: TGTGCCAGCAGTGAATCAAGGGCCTCTGGGGCCAACGTCCTGACTTTC.

V and J are TRBV5-6 and TRBJ1-2; D gene ambiguous. Germline-derived CDR1 and CDR2 are SGHDT and YYEEEE. The V gene lost 0 bases and the J gene lost 1 base, with 4 bases spanning the gap. CDR3 size: 13 residues. CDR3 region: CASSLVSNYGYTF. The CDR3 bases are TGTGCCAGCAGCTTGGTCAGTAACTATGGCTACACCTTC.

This clonotype was detected ten times or more. The V and J genes are TRBV12-3 or TRBV12-4 and TRBJ2-1; D is possibly TRBD1 (5 bases). V was cut by 2 bases and J by 5 bases, with 10 bases left in between. The CDR3 totals 14 residues. This chain's CDR3 is CASSLWGPDNEQFF. CDR3 DNA: TGTGCCAGCAGTTTATGGGGCCCGGACAATGAGCAGTTCTTC.

The chain employs TRBV24-1 and TRBJ1-1, with D possibly TRBD1 on 6 matching bases. Germline CDR1 KGHDR, CDR2 SFDVKD. The V and J ends lost 10 bases and 1 base respectively, with 9 bases between them. The CDR3 has 12 residues. CDR3 residues: CATQTGNTEAFF. The DNA for the CDR3 is TGTGCCACGCAGACAGGGAACACTGAAGCTTTCTTT.

This clonotype was seen more than once but under ten times. This rearrangement joins TRBV6-1 to TRBJ2-1, with D uncertain. The CDR3 is 13 amino acids. The V end was cut by 6 bases, the J end by 1 base, with 7 bases between. The germline gives CDR1 MNHNS, CDR2 SASEGT. CDR3 in amino acids: CASSRVSYNEQFF. For the CDR3, the DNA is TGTGCCAGCAGCCGCGTATCCTACAATGAGCAGTTCTTC.

J is TRBJ2-1 and V is TRBV6-1, with 14 nucleotides matching TRBD2. This CDR3 is built from 16 residues. V lost 6 bases and J lost 7; bases outside the gene matches: 8. The V gene's germline CDR1 is MNHNS and CDR2 SASEGT. The CDR3 is CASSGRLAGGPNEQFF. DNA of the CDR3: TGTGCCAGCAGCGGGCGACTAGCGGGGGGGCCGAATGAGCAGTTCTTC.

The chain employs TRBV12-3 or TRBV12-4 and TRBJ1-2; D uncertain. V lost 5 bases and J lost 6, with 16 bases in between. This CDR3 contains 14 residues. CDR3 sequence reads: CASSRRGFGDGYTF. The DNA of the CDR3 is TGTGCCAGCAGTCGGCGAGGATTCGGCGATGGCTACACCTTC.

The CDR3 reads CASTPGYSYNEQFF. The CDR3 bases are TGTGCCAGCACCCCGGGGTATTCCTACAATGAGCAGTTCTTC. The V and J genes are TRBV28 and TRBJ2-1; D is perhaps TRBD2 (5 bases). This CDR3 has 14 residues. Germline values: CDR1 MDHEN, CDR2 SYDVKM. Trimming removed 7 bases from V and 1 base from J, with 11 bases in between.

The genes are TRBV7-2 and TRBJ2-5; 7 bases line up with TRBD2. The closer fit of TRBJ2-7 to the DNA end suggests the J call may be wrong. There are 16 residues in the CDR3. CDR1 SGHTA and CDR2 FQGNSA come from the germline V gene. In DNA, the CDR3 is TGTGCCAGCAGCTTAGGTGGTAGCGGGTCTCGCTACGAGCAGTACTTC. Its translation: CASSLGGSGSRYEQYF.

The rearrangement uses TRBV6-1 and TRBJ2-1; tentatively, D is TRBD2 (7 bases). Per germline, CDR1 MNHNS and CDR2 SASEGT. V was shortened by 1 base and J by 13 bases, with 26 bases between the two germline ends. The CDR3 is 17 residues long. For the CDR3, the DNA is TGTGCCAGCAGTGAAGATCCTCTTGTCGGGGGGTGGGACATTCAGTTCTTC. Protein: CASSEDPLVGGWDIQFF.

This clonotype has only a few counts. The chain has TRBV11-2 and TRBJ2-3; maybe TRBD2 (5 bases). CDR1 is SGHAT and CDR2 is FQNNGV in the germline V gene. This CDR3 is 13 amino acids long. V lost 9 bases to trimming and J lost 1 base, with 11 bases between them. The CDR3 bases are TGTGCCAGGGGAGAGTTCGGCACAGATACGCAGTATTTT. This encodes CARGEFGTDTQYF.

This clonotype is categorized as medium-sized. The J gene is TRBJ2-1, the V gene TRBV6-1, with 11 bases aligning to TRBD2. This CDR3 region has 17 residues. Germline V gene sequence: CDR1 MNHNS, CDR2 SASEGT. After removal of 6 bases from V and 3 bases from J, the junction contained 10 bases not matched to a gene. As DNA, the CDR3 is TGTGCCAGCAGAGAACTAGCGGGAGTACAAAGCTACAATGAGCAGTTCTTC. Its translation is CASRELAGVQSYNEQFF.

This clonotype was seen many times. This chain joins TRBV7-3 and TRBJ2-1; TRBD2 agrees at 8 bases. CDR1 is SGHTA and CDR2 is FQGTGA in the germline V gene. The CDR3 is made up of 14 amino acids. The ends lost 5 bases at V and 13 bases at J; junction bases unmatched: 13. CDR3 coding DNA: TGTGCCAGCAGCCCCGGGACTAGTCTTGAGACCCAGTTCTTC. It yields the protein CASSPGTSLETQFF.

This clonotype was seen a few times. The CDR3 coding sequence is TGTGCCAGCAGTGAAGAGCGGGATTCCTACAATGAGCAGTACTTC. Translating it yields CASSEERDSYNEQYF. The chain carries TRBV6-1 and TRBJ2-5; 7 bases match TRBD2. V was pared by 1 base and J by 11 bases, with 13 bases of the junction left unmatched. The CDR3 consists of 15 residues. The germline CDR1 and CDR2 sequences are MNHNS and SASEGT.

J is TRBJ2-1 and V is TRBV6-1, with D possibly being TRBD1 (6 bases). V was trimmed by 8 bases and J by 10 bases, leaving 21 bases between them. This CDR3 region has 14 residues. CDR1 and CDR2 from the germline V gene are MNHNS and SASEGT. The CDR3 sequence: CASVSGQMNDEQFF. The CDR3 DNA sequence: TGTGCCAGCGTCTCTGGACAGATGAACGACGAGCAGTTCTTC.

The rearrangement joins TRBV6-6 to TRBJ2-2; TRBD1 might be the D (6 bases). The CDR3 is made up of 15 amino acids. Germline CDR1 is MNHNY and CDR2 is SVGAGI (reference sequence). V lost 0 bases and J lost 5, with 10 bases in between. CDR3 residues: CASSYSRGGTGELFF. Written as DNA, the CDR3 is TGTGCCAGCAGTTACTCCAGGGGTGGAACCGGGGAGCTGTTTTTT.

This clonotype was observed a few times. The gene calls are TRBV25-1 and TRBJ1-2; D might be TRBD1 (6 bases). The CDR3 spans 14 residues. Germline-derived CDR1 and CDR2 are MGHDK and SYGVNS. Between the trimmed V and J ends, which lost 6 bases and 4 bases, there was a span of 15 bases. CDR3 in DNA: TGTGCCAGCAGGGACAGACAGAGCCCCTATGGCTACACCTTC. Translated: CASRDRQSPYGYTF.

The rearrangement uses TRBV11-2 and TRBJ2-5; D is tentatively TRBD1 or TRBD2 (5 bases each). CDR3 length: 13 residues. Trimming cost V 3 bases and J 11 bases, with 16 bases left between them. Germline lookup yields CDR1 SGHAT and CDR2 FQNNGV. The CDR3 nucleotides are TGTGCCAGCAGCTTTGGGGGTTCAAGTGAGCAGTACTTC. This gives the protein CASSFGGSSEQYF.

On this clonotype: A read error may produce the germline difference seen at one junction end. Here the CDR3 reads CASSLSGF. DNA for the CDR3: TGTGCCAGCAGTCTGTCAGGCTTC. The chain uses TRBV28 and TRBJ2-4; D is unclear. The CDR3 covers 8 residues. CDR1 is MDHEN and CDR2 is SYDVKM in the germline V gene.

In the case of this clonotype: A much larger clone is a single base away; this may be a read error. The chain combines TRBV6-6 with TRBJ1-1, with 7 bases aligning to TRBD1. The V gene's germline CDR1 is MNHNY and CDR2 SVGAGI (reference sequence). The V gene end was trimmed by 1 base and the J gene end by 11 bases; junction bases not matched to a gene: 13. There are 15 residues in the CDR3. The CDR3 loop is CASSYLSAGGPVAFF. The CDR3 bases are TGTGCCAGCAGTTACTTGTCGGCAGGGGGTCCCGTGGCTTTCTTT.

This clonotype was counted a few times. The chain is built from TRBV7-9 and TRBJ2-2; TRBD1 matches at 8 bases. The CDR3 covers 15 residues. Germline loops: CDR1 SEHNR, CDR2 FQNEAQ (reference sequence). Unmatched junction bases numbered 8, after V lost 5 bases and J lost 6 bases. CDR3 protein: CASSARQGMAGELFF. DNA of the CDR3: TGTGCCAGCAGCGCCCGACAGGGGATGGCCGGGGAGCTGTTTTTT.